These T cell receptor beta chains were read from a single sample in a study of cytomegalovirus exposure and HLA in healthy donors. Profiled with immunoSEQ multiplex PCR; TCRdb holds only in-frame clones, not every one. The table records 150,000 to 200,000 clones, roughly 80% of them present only once. Source material: PBMCs. The source of these receptors is a young woman in good health and CMV-seronegative. Both conserved end residues are trimmed from each CDR3. Clone size is not always given. Where it is, it says once, few, many or a class for expanded clones.

>-|TRBJ2-1|TRBV19|15
ASSIDPDTRVLFEQF
>-|TRBJ1-5|TRBV6-5|12
ASTARGSNQPQH
>-|TRBJ2-2|TRBV6-5|12
ASSHRVGTGELF
>-|TRBJ2-5|TRBV28|13
ASSYSSRGPETQY
>-|TRBJ2-1|TRBV19|12
ASSKLLRGNEQF
>-|TRBJ2-2|TRBV9|12
ASSSGTIVGELF
>-|TRBJ2-3|TRBV2|13
ASTKSRELADTQY
>-|TRBJ2-2|TRBV2|12
ASLGGVNTGELF
>-|-|TRBV2|13
ASSGSASRSYEQY
>-|TRBJ2-5|TRBV9|14
ASSEGQGRDQETQY
>-|TRBJ2-5|TRBV7-8|14
ASSPGSGRAGETQY
>-|TRBJ1-3|TRBV15|15
ATSRERGRGAGNTIY
>-|TRBJ2-7|TRBV19|14
ASSKGGGIILYEQY
>-|TRBJ2-5|TRBV2|14
ASSVEDREDLETQY
>-|TRBJ1-1|TRBV19|9
ASSITGHAF
>-|TRBJ1-2|TRBV15|13
ATSSLGGRDYGYT
>-|TRBJ2-7|TRBV7-2|14
ASSLVSETGEIEQY
>-|TRBJ1-1|TRBV5-1|15
ASSLLPGEVLNTEAF
>-|TRBJ2-5|TRBV19|12
ASSGGTRGETQY
>-|TRBJ2-1|TRBV7-2|13
ASSTTGGRYNEQF
>once|TRBJ2-1|TRBV19|13
ASSPGTSSYNEQF
>-|TRBJ2-2|TRBV30|11
AWNGGRTGELF
>-|TRBJ2-4|TRBV5-1|13
ASRSTGGSGNIQY
>few|TRBJ2-2|TRBV5-5|14
ASSWTSGSMTGELF
>-|TRBJ2-2|TRBV5-1|15
ASSPSGLAKNTGELF
>-|TRBJ1-4|TRBV6-5|13
ASSYRGLTNEKLF
>-|TRBJ1-2|TRBV15|13
ATSARTGGEDGYT
>-|TRBJ2-5|TRBV5-1|9
ASSFEETQY